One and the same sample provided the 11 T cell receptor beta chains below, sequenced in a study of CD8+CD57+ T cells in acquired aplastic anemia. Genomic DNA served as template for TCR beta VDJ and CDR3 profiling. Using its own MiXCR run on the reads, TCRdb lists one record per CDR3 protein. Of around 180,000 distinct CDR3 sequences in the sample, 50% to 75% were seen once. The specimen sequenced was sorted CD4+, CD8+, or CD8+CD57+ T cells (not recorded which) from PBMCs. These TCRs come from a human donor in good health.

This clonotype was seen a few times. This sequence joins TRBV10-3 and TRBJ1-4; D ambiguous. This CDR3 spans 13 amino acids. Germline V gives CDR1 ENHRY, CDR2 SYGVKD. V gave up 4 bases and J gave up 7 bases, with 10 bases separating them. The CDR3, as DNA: TGTGCCATCAGTGGAGTTTATGGTGAAAAACTGTTTTTT. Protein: CAISGVYGEKLFF.

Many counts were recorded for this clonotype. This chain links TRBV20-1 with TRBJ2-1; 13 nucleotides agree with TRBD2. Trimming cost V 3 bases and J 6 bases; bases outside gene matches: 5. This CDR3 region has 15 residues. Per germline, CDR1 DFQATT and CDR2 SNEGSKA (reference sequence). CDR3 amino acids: CSASTSGRGGNEQFF. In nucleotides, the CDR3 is TGCAGTGCTAGTACTAGCGGGAGGGGTGGCAATGAGCAGTTCTTC.

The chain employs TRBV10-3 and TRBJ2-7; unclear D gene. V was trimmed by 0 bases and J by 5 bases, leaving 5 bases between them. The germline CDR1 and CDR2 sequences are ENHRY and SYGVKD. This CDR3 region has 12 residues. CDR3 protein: CAISESMNEQYF. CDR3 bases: TGTGCCATCAGTGAGTCGATGAACGAGCAGTACTTC.

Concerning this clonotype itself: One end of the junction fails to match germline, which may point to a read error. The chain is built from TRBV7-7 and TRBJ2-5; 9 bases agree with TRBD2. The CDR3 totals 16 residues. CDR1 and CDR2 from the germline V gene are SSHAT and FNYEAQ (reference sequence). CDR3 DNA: TGTGCTAGCAGCTTTCGCGGGGGGGCAGGGCAAGAGACCCAGTACTTC. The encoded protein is CASSFRGGAGQETQYF.

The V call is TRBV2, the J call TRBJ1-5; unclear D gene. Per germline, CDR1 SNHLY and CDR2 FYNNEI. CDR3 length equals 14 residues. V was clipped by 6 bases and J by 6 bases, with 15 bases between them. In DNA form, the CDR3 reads TGTGCCAGCAGGGGGAGGCGCGCGGCTCAGCCCCAGCATTTT. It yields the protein CASRGRRAAQPQHF.

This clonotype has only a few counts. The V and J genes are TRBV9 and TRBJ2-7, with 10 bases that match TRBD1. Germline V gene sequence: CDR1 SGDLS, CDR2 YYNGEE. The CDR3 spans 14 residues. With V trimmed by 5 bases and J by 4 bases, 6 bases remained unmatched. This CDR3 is CASSDPGQGYEQYF. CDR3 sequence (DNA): TGTGCCAGCAGTGACCCGGGACAGGGGTACGAGCAGTACTTC.

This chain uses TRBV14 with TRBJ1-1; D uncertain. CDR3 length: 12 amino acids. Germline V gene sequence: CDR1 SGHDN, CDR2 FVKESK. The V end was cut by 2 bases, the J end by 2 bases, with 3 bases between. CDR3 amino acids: CASSQINTEAFF. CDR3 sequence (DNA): TGTGCCAGCAGCCAAATAAACACTGAAGCTTTCTTT.

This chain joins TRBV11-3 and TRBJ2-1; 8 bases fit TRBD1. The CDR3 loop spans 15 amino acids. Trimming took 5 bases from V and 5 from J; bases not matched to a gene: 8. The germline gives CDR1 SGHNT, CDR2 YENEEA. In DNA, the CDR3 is TGTGCCAGCAGCACTCCCGGGACAGGCAACAATGAGCAGTTCTTC. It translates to CASSTPGTGNNEQFF.

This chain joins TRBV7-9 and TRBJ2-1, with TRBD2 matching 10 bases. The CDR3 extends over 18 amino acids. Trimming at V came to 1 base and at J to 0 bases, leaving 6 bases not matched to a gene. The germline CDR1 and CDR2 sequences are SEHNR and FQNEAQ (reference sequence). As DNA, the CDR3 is TGTGCCAGCAGCTTAGTAGGGACTAGCGACAGCTCCTACAATGAGCAGTTCTTC. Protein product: CASSLVGTSDSSYNEQFF. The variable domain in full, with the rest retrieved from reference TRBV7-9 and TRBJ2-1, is DTGVSQNPRHKITKRGQNVTFRCDPISEHNRLYWYRQTLGQGPEFLTYFQNEAQLEKSRLLSDRFSAERPKGSFSTLEIQRTEQGDSAMYLCASSLVGTSDSSYNEQFFGPGTRLTVL.

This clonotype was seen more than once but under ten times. CDR3 amino acids: CSARGAGGRYGYTF. The CDR3, as DNA: TGCAGTGCTAGAGGGGCAGGGGGTCGATATGGCTACACCTTC. The chain uses TRBV20-1 and TRBJ1-2, with TRBD1 matching over 7 bases. In germline, CDR1 is DFQATT, CDR2 SNEGSKA (reference sequence). The CDR3 loop spans 14 amino acids. After removal of 1 base from V and 5 bases from J, the junction contained 7 bases not matched to a gene.

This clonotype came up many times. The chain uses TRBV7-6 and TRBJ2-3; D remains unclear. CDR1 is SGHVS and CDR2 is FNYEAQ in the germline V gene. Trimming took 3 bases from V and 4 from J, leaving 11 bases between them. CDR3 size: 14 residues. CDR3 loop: CASSFYSTADTQYF. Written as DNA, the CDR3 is TGTGCCAGCAGCTTCTATTCGACCGCAGATACGCAGTATTTT.